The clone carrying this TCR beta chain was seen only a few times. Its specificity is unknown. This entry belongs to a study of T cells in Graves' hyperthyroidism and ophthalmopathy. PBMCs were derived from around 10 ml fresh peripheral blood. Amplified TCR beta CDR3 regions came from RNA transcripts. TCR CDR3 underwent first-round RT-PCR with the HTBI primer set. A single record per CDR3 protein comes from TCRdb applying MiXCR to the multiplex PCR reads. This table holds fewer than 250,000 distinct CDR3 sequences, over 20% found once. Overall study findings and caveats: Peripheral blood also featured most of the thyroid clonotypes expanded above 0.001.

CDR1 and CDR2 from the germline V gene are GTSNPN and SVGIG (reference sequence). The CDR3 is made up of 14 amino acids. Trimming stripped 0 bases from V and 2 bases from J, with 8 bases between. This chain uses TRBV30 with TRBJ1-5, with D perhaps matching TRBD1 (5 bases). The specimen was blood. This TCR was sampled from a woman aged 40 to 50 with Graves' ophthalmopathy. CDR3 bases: TGTGCCTGGAGTGTCCAGGGTGGCAATCAGCCCCAGCATTTT. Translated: CAWSVQGGNQPQHF.